The rows below give T cell receptor beta chains drawn from one sample of a study of shared clonotypes between healthy human individuals. The protocol was immunoSEQ multiplex PCR, while the TCRdb copy is restricted to in-frame clones and leaves out a portion. The sample contains about 1 million clones, around 76% of which appear only once. Source material: memory CD4+ T cells sorted from blood. The source is a man younger than 30 in good health. Each CDR3 is given with its conserved first and last residue. A D gene is named only where the DNA matches it firmly.

>TRBV29-1|TRBJ2-1|TRBD2
TGCAGCGTTGAAGATCGGACTAGCGGACCCTCCTACAATGAGCAGTTCTTC
CSVEDRTSGPSYNEQFF
>TRBV19|TRBJ1-1|NA
TGTGCCAGTAGTCTTACTAGGATAACTGAAGCTTTCTTT
CASSLTRITEAFF
>TRBV2|TRBJ2-5|NA
TGTGCCAGCAGTGGGGTCGGCAGGGGCGGGGAGACCCAGTACTTC
CASSGVGRGGETQYF
>TRBV5-1|TRBJ2-5|TRBD2
TGCGCCAGCAGCTTGCTTACATATCGGGTAGCGGGAGATGCGGAGACCCAGTACTTC
CASSLLTYRVAGDAETQYF
>TRBV6-1|TRBJ2-2|TRBD1
TGTGCCAGCAGCACAACAGGGGCCAGGGAGCTGTTTTTT
CASSTTGARELFF
>TRBV5-1|TRBJ2-3|TRBD2
TGCGCCAGCAGCATACAATCTAGCGGCGGGGGGACGCAGTATTTT
CASSIQSSGGGTQYF
>TRBV7-9|TRBJ2-2|TRBD2
TGTGCCAGCAGCCGGCCTGGGGTAGCGGGCACCGGGGAGCTGTTTTTT
CASSRPGVAGTGELFF
>TRBV28|TRBJ1-1|NA
TGTGCCAGCAGTTCCCCCGGAGGCCAGCTCACTGAAGCTTTCTTT
CASSSPGGQLTEAFF
>TRBV6-5|TRBJ2-1|NA
TGTGCCAGCAGTTACATCGTGAGGGCGGGGTACAATGAGCAGTTCTTC
CASSYIVRAGYNEQFF
>TRBV7-2|TRBJ1-2|TRBD1
TGTGCCAGCAGCTTAGACAGGGGGCGGTCGGGCTATGGCTACACCTTC
CASSLDRGRSGYGYTF